This TCR beta chain was documented in a study of CD8 T cells in Susac syndrome. The germline gives CDR1 GTSNPN, CDR2 SVGIG (reference sequence). Trimming stripped 1 base from V and 4 bases from J, with 10 bases between. The CDR3 is made up of 13 amino acids. An input of about 0.45 to 1 ug of RNA was subjected to reverse transcription using random hexamers. The amplification used immunoSEQ multiplex PCR on TCR beta CDR3; it spanned 54 Vbeta and 13 Jbeta. A single record per CDR3 protein comes from TCRdb applying MiXCR to the immunoSEQ multiplex PCR reads. This table holds about 150,000 distinct CDR3 sequences, around 95% found once. Peripheral blood CD8+ and CD4+ T cells were profiled by TCR beta sequencing. TEMRA cells were FACS-enriched and CD8+ and CD4+ T cells negatively isolated.

Material: CD8+ T cells from PBMCs. The chain recombines TRBV30 with TRBJ1-1; a weak D match, TRBD1 (5 bases). The clonotype was recovered from a human donor with multiple sclerosis. This CDR3 is CAWSGVGGTEAFF. CDR3 DNA: TGTGCCTGGAGTGGAGTTGGGGGCACTGAAGCTTTCTTT.